This entry lists 25 T cell receptor beta chains sequenced from one sample in a study of OX40 agonist ivuxolimab in advanced cancers. Assay used: immunoSEQ multiplex PCR; TCRdb lists only in-frame clones, some missing. Among about 39,000 clones, roughly four fifths were seen once, and the ten largest hold roughly 2.5%. Sequencing used CD4+ or CD8+ T cells sorted from blood, obtained in a trial of the OX40 agonist ivuxolimab. The origin of the receptors is an adult with an advanced solid tumor such as melanoma, head and neck, liver or kidney cancer.

This chain links TRBV10-3 with TRBJ2-3; D gene uncertain. The CDR3 length is 13 residues. The germline CDR1 and CDR2 sequences are ENHRY and SYGVKD. V was cut by 3 bases and J by 1 base, with 5 bases left in between. CDR3 DNA: TGTGCCATCAGTGACTTCGGCACAGATACGCAGTATTTT. Translation gives CAISDFGTDTQYF.

The gene calls are TRBV5-1 and TRBJ2-3; possibly TRBD2 for D (5 bases). The CDR3 totals 16 residues. Trimming removed 5 bases from V and 0 bases from J, with 16 bases in between. Germline V gives CDR1 SGHRS, CDR2 YFSETQ. The CDR3 reads CASRKSGFTSTDTQYF. CDR3 coding DNA: TGCGCCAGCAGGAAATCGGGGTTTACTAGCACAGATACGCAGTATTTT.

This sequence joins TRBV30 and TRBJ1-4; weak D call: TRBD1 (6 bases). The CDR3 is 14 amino acids. CDR1 GTSNPN and CDR2 SVGIG come from the germline V gene (reference sequence). Between the trimmed V and J ends, which lost 7 bases and 0 bases, there was a span of 12 bases. CDR3 DNA sequence: TGTGCCTCTGACCAGGGGACAACTAATGAAAAACTGTTTTTT. It translates to CASDQGTTNEKLFF.

This chain connects TRBV2 to TRBJ2-2, with TRBD2 matching 9 bases. Germline trimming cut 4 bases from V and 0 bases from J; bases unmatched to any gene: 0. The CDR3 totals 15 residues. In germline, CDR1 is SNHLY, CDR2 FYNNEI. Here the CDR3 DNA reads TGTGCCAGCAGTGGACTAGCGGCGAACACCGGGGAGCTGTTTTTT. It yields the protein CASSGLAANTGELFF. The complete variable domain, with remaining parts taken from reference TRBV2 and TRBJ2-2, reads EPEVTQTPSHQVTQMGQEVILRCVPISNHLYFYWYRQILGQKVEFLVSFYNNEISEKSEIFDDQFSVERPDGSNFTLKIRSTKLEDSAMYFCASSGLAANTGELFFGEGSRLTVL.

The rearrangement links TRBV7-9 to TRBJ2-5, with unresolved D. The CDR3 totals 11 residues. The V gene's germline CDR1 is SEHNR and CDR2 FQNEAQ (reference sequence). Trimming removed 4 bases from V and 1 base from J, with 1 base in between. The CDR3 DNA reads TGTGCCAGCAGCTCCCAAGAGACCCAGTACTTC. This gives the protein CASSSQETQYF.

This sequence joins TRBV4-1 and TRBJ1-1, with a possible D match to TRBD1 (6 bases). V shed 3 bases and J shed 4 bases, with 9 bases lying between them. Germline V lookup: CDR1 MGHRA, CDR2 YSYEKL. This CDR3 is 13 amino acids long. In DNA form, the CDR3 reads TGCGCCAGCAGCCACCAGGGGTTCACTGAAGCTTTCTTT. Protein sequence: CASSHQGFTEAFF.

The table lists this clone with a few counts. This chain joins TRBV7-2 and TRBJ2-7, with 7 nucleotides matching TRBD1. The CDR3 totals 14 residues. From germline, CDR1 is SGHTA and CDR2 FQGNSA. Trimming cost V 4 bases and J 11 bases; bases outside gene matches: 14. The CDR3 region has the DNA TGTGCCAGCAGCTCGACAGGGTACACAATTGCTGAGTACTTC. It specifies CASSSTGYTIAEYF.

V usage is TRBV2 and J usage is TRBJ1-6; possible D gene TRBD1, 5 bases. Between the trimmed V and J ends, which lost 4 bases and 10 bases, there was a span of 8 bases. Germline CDR1 is SNHLY and CDR2 is FYNNEI. This CDR3 comprises 12 residues. CDR3 sequence reads: CASSAGLSPLHF. The CDR3 DNA reads TGTGCCAGCAGTGCGGGGCTATCACCCCTCCACTTT.

V usage is TRBV15 and J usage is TRBJ1-2; 9 bases are shared with TRBD1. Germline CDR1 LNHNV, CDR2 YYDKDF (reference sequence). V shed 0 bases and J 7 bases; nucleotides not matched to a gene: 9. The length of the CDR3 is 16 residues. CDR3 protein: CATSRDLRTGVGGYTF. DNA for the CDR3: TGTGCCACCAGCAGAGATTTGAGGACAGGGGTGGGTGGCTACACCTTC.

The chain carries TRBV30 and TRBJ1-6; D not resolved. The CDR3 consists of 15 residues. Germline-derived CDR1 and CDR2 are GTSNPN and SVGIG (reference sequence). V was pared by 0 bases and J by 4 bases, with 10 bases between. CDR3 coding DNA: TGTGCCTGGAGTGTACCCGTGGATTATAATTCACCCCTCCACTTT. Its protein product is CAWSVPVDYNSPLHF.

There are a few counts of this clone. This chain uses TRBV15 with TRBJ2-3; possible D gene TRBD1, 6 bases. The CDR3 has 13 amino acids. The germline CDR1 and CDR2 sequences are LNHNV and YYDKDF (reference sequence). V lost 1 base and J 5 bases, leaving 7 bases between the germline ends. CDR3 residues: CATSRGGGDTQYF. The CDR3 bases are TGTGCCACCAGCAGAGGAGGGGGAGATACGCAGTATTTT.

The count of this clone is one. The V and J genes are TRBV7-2 and TRBJ1-2; TRBD1 agrees at 8 bases. CDR1 and CDR2 (germline): SGHTA, FQGNSA. CDR3 size: 16 residues. The ends lost 0 bases at V and 5 bases at J; junction bases unmatched: 8. The DNA of the CDR3 is TGTGCCAGCAGCTTAGCACCTGGACAGGGATGGTATGGCTACACCTTC. Its protein product is CASSLAPGQGWYGYTF.

This clone was recorded a few times. The genes are TRBV18 and TRBJ2-3, with TRBD2 identical over 9 bases. Germline V lookup: CDR1 KGHSH, CDR2 LQKENI. The ends lost 4 bases at V and 0 bases at J; junction bases unmatched: 5. The CDR3 consists of 16 residues. The DNA for the CDR3 is TGTGCCAGCTCACGCGCGGGAGGGACTAGCACAGATACGCAGTATTTT. It is translated as CASSRAGGTSTDTQYF.

The J gene is TRBJ1-5, the V gene TRBV19; D possibly corresponds to TRBD1 (5 bases). In germline, CDR1 is LNHDA, CDR2 SQIVND (reference sequence). CDR3 length equals 13 residues. V was shortened by 5 bases and J by 7 bases, with 12 bases between the two germline ends. This CDR3 is CASSASGWQPQHF. The CDR3 region has the DNA TGTGCCAGTAGTGCGTCAGGGTGGCAGCCCCAGCATTTT. The complete variable domain, with remaining parts taken from reference TRBV19 and TRBJ1-5, reads DGGITQSPKYLFRKEGQNVTLSCEQNLNHDAMYWYRQDPGQGLRLIYYSQIVNDFQKGDIAEGYSVSREKKESFPLTVTSAQKNPTAFYLCASSASGWQPQHFGDGTRLSIL.

The chain recombines TRBV4-2 with TRBJ1-4; D is unclear. CDR1 and CDR2 (germline): LGHNA, YNFKEQ. Trimming took off 2 bases at V and 5 bases at J, with 15 bases between the two ends. The CDR3 has 16 amino acids. The CDR3 sequence: CASSQRAQTLNEKLFF. In nucleotides, the CDR3 is TGTGCCAGCAGCCAACGAGCTCAGACCCTGAATGAAAAACTGTTTTTT.

The J gene is TRBJ2-7, the V gene TRBV29-1, with a weak D call TRBD1 (6 bases). The germline V and J ends were trimmed by 6 bases and 2 bases, with 11 bases remaining between them. This CDR3 has 12 amino acids. The germline V gene encodes CDR1 SQVTM and CDR2 ANQGSEA. CDR3 region: CSVRTATYEQYF. CDR3 sequence (DNA): TGCAGCGTGAGGACAGCCACCTACGAGCAGTACTTC.

The V and J genes are TRBV6-1 and TRBJ1-1; a weak D match, TRBD1 (6 bases). The germline V and J ends were trimmed by 2 bases and 4 bases, with 14 bases remaining between them. Germline V gene data show CDR1 as MNHNS and CDR2 as SASEGT. The CDR3 loop spans 15 amino acids. The CDR3 region has the DNA TGTGCCAGCAGTGAATCTCCTCAGGGGAGCACTGAAGCTTTCTTT. Amino acids: CASSESPQGSTEAFF.

The chain couples TRBV2 to TRBJ1-4, with a weak D call TRBD1 (6 bases). The ends were cut back, 7 bases at V and 7 bases at J, with 16 bases in the middle. The germline V gene has CDR1 SNHLY and CDR2 FYNNEI. The CDR3 totals 14 residues. CDR3 loop: CASKDRPGVEKLFF. DNA for the CDR3: TGTGCCAGCAAAGATAGGCCAGGGGTTGAAAAACTGTTTTTT.

The chain has TRBV2 and TRBJ2-3; D unclear. CDR3 length: 14 residues. Germline V gives CDR1 SNHLY, CDR2 FYNNEI. The V end lost 3 bases, the J end lost 6 bases, and 13 bases lay between the germline ends. The CDR3 sequence: CASSENPGFDTQYF. For the CDR3, the DNA is TGTGCCAGCAGTGAGAATCCCGGGTTCGATACGCAGTATTTT. The full variable domain, in which reference TRBV2 and TRBJ2-3 provide the parts outside the CDR3, is EPEVTQTPSHQVTQMGQEVILRCVPISNHLYFYWYRQILGQKVEFLVSFYNNEISEKSEIFDDQFSVERPDGSNFTLKIRSTKLEDSAMYFCASSENPGFDTQYFGPGTRLTVL.

This clone showed up just once. V usage is TRBV27 and J usage is TRBJ1-2, with D perhaps matching TRBD1 (6 bases). V lost 6 bases to trimming and J lost 7 bases, with 21 bases between them. Germline CDR1 reads MNHEY; CDR2 reads SMNVEV (reference sequence). This CDR3 region has 15 residues. The chain's CDR3 is CASSFLGRGEVGYTF. The CDR3, as DNA: TGTGCCAGCAGCTTCCTGGGGAGGGGGGAGGTTGGCTACACCTTC.

The V and J genes are TRBV4-1 and TRBJ2-2, with 13 nucleotides matching TRBD2. This CDR3 comprises 17 residues. The V and J ends lost 5 bases and 0 bases, in that order; junction bases with no gene match: 3. CDR1 and CDR2 (germline): MGHRA, YSYEKL. This chain's CDR3 is CASSKLAGGPNTGELFF. The CDR3 coding sequence is TGCGCCAGCAGCAAACTAGCGGGAGGGCCGAACACCGGGGAGCTGTTTTTT.

This chain connects TRBV4-2 to TRBJ1-1, with D unresolved. Deletions cut 1 base from V and 11 bases from J, with 23 bases between. This CDR3 region has 16 residues. Germline CDR1 is LGHNA and CDR2 is YNFKEQ. Written as DNA, the CDR3 is TGTGCCAGCAGCCAAGTCTTAAACCCGGGCCTAAGCGGGGCTTTCTTT. It specifies CASSQVLNPGLSGAFF.

Worth noting for this clone: The junction shows a germline mismatch at one end, possibly a read error. Additional DNA sequences in this sample encode the identical CDR3. CDR3 region: CASRGQINEKLFF. In DNA, the CDR3 is TGTGCCTCTAGGGGACAGATTAATGAAAAACTATTTTTT. The rearrangement joins TRBV19 to TRBJ1-4; 7 bases fit TRBD1. The CDR3 is made up of 13 amino acids. Per germline, CDR1 LNHDA and CDR2 SQIVND (reference sequence).

CDR3 DNA: TGTGCCAGCAGCTCCGTCCTAGGGGATACGCAGTATTTT. Translating it yields CASSSVLGDTQYF. The chain carries TRBV7-8 and TRBJ2-3; no reliable D call. There are 13 residues in the CDR3. Germline CDR1 is SGHVS and CDR2 is FQNEAQ. V was trimmed by 4 bases and J by 6 bases, leaving 11 bases between them.

This chain connects TRBV6-5 to TRBJ2-1; a possible D gene is TRBD1 (5 bases). Germline CDR1 is MNHEY and CDR2 is SVGAGI. V was trimmed by 8 bases and J by 0 bases, leaving 11 bases between them. The CDR3 totals 14 residues. The CDR3 here is CASGSQGSYNEQFF. In nucleotides, the CDR3 is TGTGCCAGCGGAAGCCAGGGCTCCTACAATGAGCAGTTCTTC.